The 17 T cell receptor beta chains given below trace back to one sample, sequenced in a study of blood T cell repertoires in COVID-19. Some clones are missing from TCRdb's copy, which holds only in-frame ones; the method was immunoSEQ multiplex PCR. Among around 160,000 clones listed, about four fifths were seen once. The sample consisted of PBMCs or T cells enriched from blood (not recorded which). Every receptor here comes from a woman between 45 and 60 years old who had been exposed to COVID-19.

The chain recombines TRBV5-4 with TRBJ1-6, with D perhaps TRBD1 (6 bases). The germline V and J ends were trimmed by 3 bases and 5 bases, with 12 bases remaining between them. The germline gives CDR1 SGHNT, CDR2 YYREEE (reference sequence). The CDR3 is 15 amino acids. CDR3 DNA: TGTGCCAGCAGCTCTAGACAGGCTGATAATTCACCCCTCCACTTT. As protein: CASSSRQADNSPLHF.

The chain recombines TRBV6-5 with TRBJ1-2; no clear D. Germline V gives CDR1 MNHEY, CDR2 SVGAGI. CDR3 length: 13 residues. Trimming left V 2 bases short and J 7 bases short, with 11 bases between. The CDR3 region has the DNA TGTGCCAGCAGTTACGAACTATTGGCTGGCTACACCTTC. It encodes CASSYELLAGYTF.

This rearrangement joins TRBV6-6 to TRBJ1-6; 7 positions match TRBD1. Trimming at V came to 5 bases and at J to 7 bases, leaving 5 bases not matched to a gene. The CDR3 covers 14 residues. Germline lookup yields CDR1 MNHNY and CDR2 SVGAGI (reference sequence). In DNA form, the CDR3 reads TGTGCCAGCAGTAACCCGGACAGGAATTCACCCCTCCACTTT. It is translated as CASSNPDRNSPLHF.

The CDR3 protein is CASRMGQEAFSDTQYF. Here the CDR3 DNA reads TGCGCCAGCAGAATGGGACAGGAGGCTTTTTCAGATACGCAGTATTTT. The chain employs TRBV10-1 and TRBJ2-3; TRBD1 matches 8 bases. Losses at the gene ends were 6 bases for V and 4 bases for J; bases not matched to a gene: 12. The CDR3 runs to 16 residues. From germline, CDR1 is WNHNN and CDR2 SYGVQD (reference sequence).

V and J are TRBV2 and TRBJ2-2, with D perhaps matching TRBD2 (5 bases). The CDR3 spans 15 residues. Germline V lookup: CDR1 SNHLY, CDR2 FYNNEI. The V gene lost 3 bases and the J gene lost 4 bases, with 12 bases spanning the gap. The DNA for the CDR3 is TGTGCCAGCAGTGAGGCGCTAGCAGGCACCGGGGAGCTGTTTTTT. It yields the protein CASSEALAGTGELFF. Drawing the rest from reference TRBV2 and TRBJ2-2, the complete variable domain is EPEVTQTPSHQVTQMGQEVILRCVPISNHLYFYWYRQILGQKVEFLVSFYNNEISEKSEIFDDQFSVERPDGSNFTLKIRSTKLEDSAMYFCASSEALAGTGELFFGEGSRLTVL.

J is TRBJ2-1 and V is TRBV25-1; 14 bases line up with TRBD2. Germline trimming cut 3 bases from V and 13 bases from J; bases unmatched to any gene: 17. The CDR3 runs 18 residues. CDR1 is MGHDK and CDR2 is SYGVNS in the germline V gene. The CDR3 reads CASSDPFSGLAGAPGQFF. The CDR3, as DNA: TGTGCCAGCAGTGACCCCTTTTCGGGACTAGCGGGAGCCCCGGGTCAGTTCTTC. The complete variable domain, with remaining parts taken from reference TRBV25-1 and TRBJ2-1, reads EADIYQTPRYLVIGTGKKITLECSQTMGHDKMYWYQQDPGMELHLIHYSYGVNSTEKGDLSSESTVSRIRTEHFPLTLESARPSHTSQYLCASSDPFSGLAGAPGQFFGPGTRLTVL.

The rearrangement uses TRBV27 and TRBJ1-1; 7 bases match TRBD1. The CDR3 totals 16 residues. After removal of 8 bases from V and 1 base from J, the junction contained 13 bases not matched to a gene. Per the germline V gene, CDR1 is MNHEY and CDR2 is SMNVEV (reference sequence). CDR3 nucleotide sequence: TGTGCCAGCCGTCTAGGTCCTGGACAGGCGAACACTGAAGCTTTCTTT. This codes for CASRLGPGQANTEAFF.

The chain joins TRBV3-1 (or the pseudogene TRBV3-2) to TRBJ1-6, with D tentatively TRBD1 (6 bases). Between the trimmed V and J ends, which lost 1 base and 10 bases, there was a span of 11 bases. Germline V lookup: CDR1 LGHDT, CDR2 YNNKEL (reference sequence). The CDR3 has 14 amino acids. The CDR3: CASSQAYRDSPLHF. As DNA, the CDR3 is TGTGCCAGCAGCCAAGCCTACAGGGACTCACCCCTCCACTTT.

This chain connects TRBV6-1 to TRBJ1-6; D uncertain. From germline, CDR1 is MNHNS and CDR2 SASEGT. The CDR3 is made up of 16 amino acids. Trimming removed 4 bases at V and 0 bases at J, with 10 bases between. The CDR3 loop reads CASSAPASSYNSPLHF. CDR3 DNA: TGTGCCAGCAGTGCTCCAGCGAGCTCCTATAATTCACCCCTCCACTTT.

CDR3 amino acids: CASSVGTGLADYEQYF. Written as DNA, the CDR3 is TGTGCCAGCAGCGTCGGGACAGGGTTAGCTGACTACGAGCAGTACTTC. V gene TRBV9 combines with J gene TRBJ2-7; 9 bases are shared with TRBD1. There are 16 residues in the CDR3. V lost 2 bases to trimming and J lost 3 bases; unmatched junction nucleotides: 9. Germline loops: CDR1 SGDLS, CDR2 YYNGEE.

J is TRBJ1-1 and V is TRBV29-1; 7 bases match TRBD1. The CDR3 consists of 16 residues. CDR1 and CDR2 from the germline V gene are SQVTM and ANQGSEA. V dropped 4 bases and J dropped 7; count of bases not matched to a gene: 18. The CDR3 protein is CSVGQGFSNTIYEAFF. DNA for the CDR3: TGCAGCGTTGGACAGGGTTTTAGCAATACCATATATGAAGCTTTCTTT.

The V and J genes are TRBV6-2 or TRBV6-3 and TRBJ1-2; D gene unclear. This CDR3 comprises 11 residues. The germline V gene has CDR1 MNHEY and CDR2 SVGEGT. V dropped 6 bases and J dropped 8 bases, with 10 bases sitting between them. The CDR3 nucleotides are TGTGCCAGCAGGTACGAGGGAGGCTACACCTTC. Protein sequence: CASRYEGGYTF.

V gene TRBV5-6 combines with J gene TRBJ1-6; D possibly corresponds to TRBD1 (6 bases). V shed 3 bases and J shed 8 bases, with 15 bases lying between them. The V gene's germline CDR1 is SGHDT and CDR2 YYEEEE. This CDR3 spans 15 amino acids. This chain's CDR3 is CASSSTGRNDSPLHF. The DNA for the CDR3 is TGTGCCAGCAGCTCAACAGGGCGCAATGATTCACCCCTCCACTTT.

The CDR3 DNA follows: TGTGCCAGCAGATTAGCGGGAGGGCCCTTTGACGAGCAGTACTTC. This gives the protein CASRLAGGPFDEQYF. V gene TRBV6-5 combines with J gene TRBJ2-7; the match to TRBD2 covers 11 bases. Germline trimming cut 6 bases from V and 5 bases from J; bases unmatched to any gene: 9. Germline CDR1 and CDR2: MNHEY and SVGAGI. CDR3 size: 15 residues.

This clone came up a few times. CDR3 sequence: CSALRNEKLFF. The CDR3 region has the DNA TGCAGTGCCCTGAGAAATGAAAAACTGTTTTTT. The chain joins TRBV20-1 to TRBJ1-4, with D hard to call. The V end was cut by 6 bases, the J end by 5 bases, with 7 bases between. This CDR3 contains 11 residues. The germline V gene has CDR1 DFQATT and CDR2 SNEGSKA (reference sequence).

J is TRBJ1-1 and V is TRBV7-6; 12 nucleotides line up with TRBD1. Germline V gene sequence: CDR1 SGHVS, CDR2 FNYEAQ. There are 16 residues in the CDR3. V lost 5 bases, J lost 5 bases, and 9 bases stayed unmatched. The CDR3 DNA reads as TGTGCCAGCAGCCCAAGAAGGGACAGGGGGCAAACTGAAGCTTTCTTT. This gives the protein CASSPRRDRGQTEAFF.

CDR3 protein: CASSSPGRGIQETQYF. CDR3 DNA sequence: TGTGCCAGCAGTTCCCCCGGTCGAGGGATTCAAGAGACCCAGTACTTC. The rearrangement uses TRBV6-2 or TRBV6-3 and TRBJ2-5, with TRBD2 as a possible D gene (5 bases). CDR3 length equals 16 residues. Germline CDR1 and CDR2: MNHEY and SVGEGT. Trimming took 4 bases from V and 2 from J, leaving 17 bases between them.